These 19 T cell receptor beta chains share one sample of origin, sequenced in a study of radiation and T cells in renal cell carcinoma (dated by TCRdb to 2018 to 2021). This specimen's time point label, interpreted: tumor resected at nephrectomy. The treatment or condition label, as the study defines it: treatment-naive control, cytoreductive nephrectomy. To prepare the library, the immunoSEQ multiplex PCR assay was applied. TCRdb retrieved this table from immuneACCESS and kept in-frame rearrangements only. Not all clones are present; in checked studies, unresolved V genes account for under half, and no reason is known for the remainder. The sample records 7,500 to 10,000 clones, more than 55% of which are singletons. The ten largest clones capture 14% of the sample. The sample in question was tumor tissue, obtained from a patient whose treatment was nephrectomy without radiotherapy. These receptor sequences come from a man in his sixties with renal cell carcinoma.

The V call is TRBV14, the J call TRBJ2-7; D may match TRBD1 or TRBD2 (5 bases each). There are 14 residues in the CDR3. Germline V gives CDR1 SGHDN, CDR2 FVKESK. V gave up 2 bases and J gave up 4 bases, with 12 bases separating them. The CDR3 DNA is TGTGCCAGCAGCCAATTGGGACGGACGTACGAGCAGTACTTC. This sequence encodes CASSQLGRTYEQYF.

The chain recombines TRBV7-6 with TRBJ1-6; 9 bases map to TRBD1. This CDR3 comprises 15 residues. Germline V gene data show CDR1 as SGHVS and CDR2 as FNYEAQ. V shed 5 bases, J shed 5 bases, and the junction held 4 bases outside the gene matches. In DNA, the CDR3 is TGTGCCAGCAGCCTCGGGACAGGGAATAATTCACCCCTCCACTTT. Protein: CASSLGTGNNSPLHF.

The rearrangement uses TRBV7-8 and TRBJ1-2; 7 positions match TRBD1. Germline trimming cut 5 bases from V and 4 bases from J; bases unmatched to any gene: 7. Germline loops: CDR1 SGHVS, CDR2 FQNEAQ. The CDR3 sequence is 14 residues long. Here the CDR3 reads CASSPSGGGYGYTF. In nucleotides, the CDR3 is TGTGCCAGCAGCCCCTCAGGGGGTGGCTATGGCTACACCTTC.

J is TRBJ1-6 and V is TRBV19, with D uncertain. Trimming pared 7 bases from V and 0 bases from J, leaving 1 base between. The germline gives CDR1 LNHDA, CDR2 SQIVND (reference sequence). There are 12 residues in the CDR3. DNA of the CDR3: TGTGCCAGTAACTCCTATAATTCACCCCTCCACTTT. Translation gives CASNSYNSPLHF.

This clone came up a few times. This chain joins TRBV28 and TRBJ1-1, with 9 bases fitting TRBD1. Per germline, CDR1 MDHEN and CDR2 SYDVKM. CDR3 length: 15 amino acids. With V trimmed by 7 bases and J by 4 bases, 10 bases remained unmatched. Written as DNA, the CDR3 is TGTGCCAGCACCCCCGAGGGACAGGGCTTCACTGAAGCTTTCTTT. Translated, it gives CASTPEGQGFTEAFF. Supplemented by reference TRBV28 and TRBJ1-1, the full variable domain reads DVKVTQSSRYLVKRTGEKVFLECVQDMDHENMFWYRQDPGLGLRLIYFSYDVKMKEKGDIPEGYSVSREKKERFSLILESASTNQTSMYLCASTPEGQGFTEAFFGQGTRLTVV.

This sequence joins TRBV7-2 and TRBJ2-7; D is unclear. The V gene's germline CDR1 is SGHTA and CDR2 FQGNSA. This CDR3 region has 15 residues. Deletions cut 3 bases from V and 5 bases from J, with 17 bases between. CDR3 in amino acids: CASSFSWGSGNEQYF. The CDR3 nucleotides are TGTGCCAGCAGCTTCTCGTGGGGATCTGGTAACGAGCAGTACTTC.

Concerning this clone itself: This probably arose from a read error, given a far larger clone one base away. The chain has TRBV5-4 and TRBJ1-2, with TRBD1 matching 7 bases. CDR3 length: 16 amino acids. J was trimmed by 1 base and V by 0 bases; bases with no gene match: 6. CDR1 is SGHNT and CDR2 is YYREEE in the germline V gene (reference sequence). The CDR3 region has the DNA TGTGCCAGCAGCTTGGGGACAGGAGTATTTAACTATGGCTACACCTTC. It yields the protein CASSLGTGVFNYGYTF.

This chain uses TRBV5-6 with TRBJ2-7; D possibly corresponds to TRBD2 (5 bases). Germline loops: CDR1 SGHDT, CDR2 YYEEEE. This CDR3 is built from 13 residues. Trimming stripped 4 bases from V and 0 bases from J, with 8 bases between. The CDR3 DNA reads TGTGCCAGCAGCCGGACTGGCTCCTACGAGCAGTACTTC. Protein product: CASSRTGSYEQYF.

The chain combines TRBV6-5 with TRBJ1-5; unclear D gene. Germline lookup yields CDR1 MNHEY and CDR2 SVGAGI. V was trimmed by 0 bases and J by 3 bases, leaving 6 bases between them. There are 14 residues in the CDR3. Here the CDR3 reads CASSYSPDNQPQHF. The CDR3 coding sequence is TGTGCCAGCAGTTACTCCCCAGACAATCAGCCCCAGCATTTT.

The V call is TRBV4-2, the J call TRBJ2-1; D unclear. The CDR3 spans 16 residues. V was shortened by 0 bases and J by 4 bases, with 13 bases between the two germline ends. Germline values: CDR1 LGHNA, CDR2 YNFKEQ. The CDR3 protein is CASSQEASSTYNEQFF. As DNA, the CDR3 is TGTGCCAGCAGCCAAGAGGCCAGCTCAACTTACAATGAGCAGTTCTTC.

This rearrangement joins TRBV29-1 to TRBJ2-2; 8 nucleotides agree with TRBD1. This CDR3 spans 13 amino acids. Germline lookup yields CDR1 SQVTM and CDR2 ANQGSEA. J gave up 5 bases and V 4 bases, and 3 bases lay outside the gene matches. CDR3 bases: TGCAGCGTTGGGCAGGGGGCGACCGGGGAGCTGTTTTTT. Encoded protein: CSVGQGATGELFF.

V usage is TRBV7-8 and J usage is TRBJ2-7; the D is unclear. CDR3 length: 12 amino acids. Germline V gene sequence: CDR1 SGHVS, CDR2 FQNEAQ. V lost 5 bases and J lost 11, with 16 bases in between. The CDR3 DNA reads TGTGCCAGCAGCCCCCAAGTGGGGTACAAGTACTTC. It is translated as CASSPQVGYKYF. The full variable domain, with the rest looked up from reference TRBV7-8 and TRBJ2-7, is GAGVSQSPRYKVAKRGQDVALRCDPISGHVSLFWYQQALGQGPEFLTYFQNEAQLDKSGLPSDRFFAERPEGSVSTLKIQRTQQEDSAVYLCASSPQVGYKYFGPGTRLTVT.

This clone was counted only a few times. CDR3 in DNA: TGCGCCAGCAGCTTTTCAGGGGTTGGGCTCAATTCACCCCTCCACTTT. Translated, it gives CASSFSGVGLNSPLHF. The chain couples TRBV5-1 to TRBJ1-6; TRBD1 might be the D (6 bases). The CDR3 has 16 residues. CDR1 and CDR2 from the germline V gene are SGHRS and YFSETQ. V lost 2 bases, J lost 7 bases, and 16 bases lay in between.

By sample share, this clone is medium-sized. J is TRBJ2-5 and V is TRBV7-9; unclear D gene. This CDR3 comprises 11 residues. Germline V lookup: CDR1 SEHNR, CDR2 FQNEAQ (reference sequence). The V end was cut by 5 bases, the J end by 4 bases, with 5 bases between. The CDR3 sequence is CASSRAETQYF. The CDR3 DNA is TGTGCCAGCAGCCGTGCAGAGACCCAGTACTTC.

This clone was recorded once. The chain links TRBV28 to TRBJ1-2; D is ambiguous. V was pared by 3 bases and J by 2 bases, with 19 bases between. The CDR3 loop spans 17 amino acids. CDR1 is MDHEN and CDR2 is SYDVKM in the germline V gene. The CDR3: CASSFPLGNSENYGYTF. CDR3 nucleotide sequence: TGTGCCAGCAGTTTCCCTCTAGGGAACAGCGAAAACTATGGCTACACCTTC.

The V gene is TRBV2, the J gene TRBJ2-7; D is unclear. The CDR3 extends over 15 amino acids. V lost 3 bases and J 0 bases, leaving 12 bases between the germline ends. The germline CDR1 and CDR2 sequences are SNHLY and FYNNEI. CDR3 in amino acids: CASSDSPPLSYEQYF. CDR3 coding DNA: TGTGCCAGCAGTGACAGTCCCCCTCTCTCCTACGAGCAGTACTTC.

The chain carries TRBV5-5 and TRBJ1-3; no definite D call. CDR1 and CDR2 from the germline V gene are SGHKS and YYEKEE (reference sequence). The CDR3 covers 14 residues. V lost 6 bases and J lost 0, with 10 bases in between. The CDR3: CASTSTGSGNTIYF. The DNA of the CDR3 is TGTGCCAGCACATCAACGGGCTCTGGAAACACCATATATTTT.

In this sample, this clone turned up once. Sequence at one end of the junction differs from germline and may be a read error. The chain couples TRBV7-2 to TRBJ2-7; weak D call: TRBD1 (6 bases). Germline values: CDR1 SGHTA, CDR2 FQGNSA. CDR3 length equals 12 residues. In DNA form, the CDR3 reads TGTGCCAGCAGCTCCGCAGGGGCTACTCTCCTCTTC. Translation gives CASSSAGATLLF.

The chain uses TRBV15 and TRBJ2-7; possible D gene TRBD1, 6 bases. Trimming pared 0 bases from V and 5 bases from J, leaving 17 bases between. The CDR3 contains 16 residues. From germline, CDR1 is LNHNV and CDR2 YYDKDF (reference sequence). CDR3 coding DNA: TGTGCCACCAGCAGAGACAGGGGTCTATCTAGGAACGAGCAGTACTTC. Protein: CATSRDRGLSRNEQYF. Filled out from reference TRBV15 and TRBJ2-7, the complete variable domain reads DAMVIQNPRYQVTQFGKPVTLSCSQTLNHNVMYWYQQKSSQAPKLLFHYYDKDFNNEADTPDNFQSRRPNTSFCFLDIRSPGLGDTAMYLCATSRDRGLSRNEQYFGPGTRLTVT.